The 13 T cell receptor beta chains in this list originate from one sample, sequenced in a study of patients and donors after allogeneic stem cell transplantation. Via MiXCR, TCRdb re-called the RT-PCR reads, giving one row per CDR3 protein. This table has 90,000 to 130,000 distinct CDR3 sequences, approximately 35% appearing once. The sequenced sample was blood, either unsorted or a sorted T cell fraction (not recorded which). The receptors stem from a human donor who was either an allogeneic HSCT recipient or a stem cell or donor lymphocyte infusion donor (not recorded which). It is not recorded whose cells these are; they may come from a transplant donor.

This clonotype was picked up one time. This chain links TRBV7-9 with TRBJ2-5, with D uncertain. The CDR3 extends over 12 amino acids. V lost 2 bases and J 2 bases, leaving 3 bases between the germline ends. Germline V gene lookup returns CDR1 SEHNR and CDR2 FQNEAQ (reference sequence). CDR3 sequence: CASSLQQETQYF. CDR3 nucleotide sequence: TGTGCCAGCAGCTTACAGCAAGAGACCCAGTACTTC.

The V and J genes are TRBV11-2 and TRBJ2-3; D is unclear. Germline V CDR1 and CDR2: SGHAT, FQNNGV. V was clipped by 0 bases and J by 1 base, with 17 bases between them. The CDR3 sequence is 18 residues long. Written as DNA, the CDR3 is TGTGCCAGCAGCTTAGATCCCCCGGATCCCTACCGCACAGATACGCAGTATTTT. This translates into CASSLDPPDPYRTDTQYF.

This chain connects TRBV20-1 to TRBJ2-7, with TRBD2 matching 10 bases. The CDR3 covers 14 residues. Germline assignment: CDR1 DFQATT and CDR2 SNEGSKA (reference sequence). V was clipped by 5 bases and J by 2 bases; unmatched bases: 6. CDR3 coding DNA: TGCAGTGCTTCTCGAGCGGGAGGGCCCTACGAGCAGTACTTC. Its translation: CSASRAGGPYEQYF.

The chain links TRBV9 to TRBJ1-3; D is perhaps TRBD1 (5 bases). V was cut by 2 bases and J by 4 bases, with 10 bases left in between. The CDR3 sequence is 14 residues long. Per the germline V gene, CDR1 is SGDLS and CDR2 is YYNGEE. The CDR3 region is CASSVGRAGNTIYF. The CDR3 nucleotides are TGTGCCAGCAGCGTCGGCAGGGCGGGAAACACCATATATTTT.

This clonotype appeared a few times. The chain couples TRBV7-2 to TRBJ1-3, with D unclear. This CDR3 region has 14 residues. Trimming took off 0 bases at V and 2 bases at J, with 5 bases between the two ends. Germline V gene lookup returns CDR1 SGHTA and CDR2 FQGNSA. Here the CDR3 reads CASSLATAGNTIYF. As DNA, the CDR3 is TGTGCCAGCAGCTTAGCGACGGCTGGAAACACCATATATTTT.

This clonotype was observed a handful of times. The CDR3 region has the DNA TGTGCCAGCAGCCAAGGGGGGCGGTTCTACGAGCAGTACTTC. This codes for CASSQGGRFYEQYF. V and J are TRBV4-2 and TRBJ2-7; tentative D call: TRBD1 (6 bases). This CDR3 comprises 14 residues. Germline V lookup: CDR1 LGHNA, CDR2 YNFKEQ. Trimming removed 1 base from V and 3 bases from J, with 10 bases in between.

This clonotype was seen ten or more times. V usage is TRBV6-5 and J usage is TRBJ1-6; possible D gene TRBD1, 5 bases. CDR3 length equals 14 residues. Germline lookup yields CDR1 MNHEY and CDR2 SVGAGI. The V gene lost 6 bases and the J gene lost 7 bases, with 13 bases spanning the gap. CDR3 DNA sequence: TGTGCCAGCAGCACGGGACGCCGGAATTCACCCCTCCACTTT. It codes for CASSTGRRNSPLHF.

CDR3 in DNA: TGTGCCAGCAGCCAAGACAGGGATGCTTTCTTT. Its translation is CASSQDRDAFF. The rearrangement links TRBV14 to TRBJ1-1, with D tentatively TRBD1 (5 bases). The CDR3 length is 11 residues. In germline, CDR1 is SGHDN, CDR2 FVKESK. The ends were cut back, 0 bases at V and 11 bases at J, with 7 bases in the middle. Supplemented by reference TRBV14 and TRBJ1-1, the full variable domain reads EAGVTQFPSHSVIEKGQTVTLRCDPISGHDNLYWYRRVMGKEIKFLLHFVKESKQDESGMPNNRFLAERTGGTYSTLKVQPAELEDSGVYFCASSQDRDAFFGQGTRLTVV.

The chain has TRBV18 and TRBJ2-7; no firm D call. CDR3 size: 14 residues. Trimming left V 0 bases short and J 0 bases short, with 6 bases between. CDR1 is KGHSH and CDR2 is LQKENI in the germline V gene. The CDR3 is CASSPPHSSYEQYF. CDR3 sequence (DNA): TGTGCCAGCTCACCACCTCACTCCTCCTACGAGCAGTACTTC.

This clonotype appeared a few times. The chain carries TRBV29-1 and TRBJ1-2; 10 nucleotides line up with TRBD1. The CDR3 covers 13 residues. V gave up 2 bases and J gave up 7 bases; unmatched junction bases: 4. Germline CDR1 reads SQVTM; CDR2 reads ANQGSEA. The CDR3, as DNA: TGCAGCGTTGAATTGGACAGGGGGACTGGCTACACCTTC. Translation: CSVELDRGTGYTF.

The chain joins TRBV27 to TRBJ2-3; D is undetermined. The CDR3 covers 14 residues. Looked up from germline, CDR1 is MNHEY and CDR2 is SMNVEV (reference sequence). The V gene lost 0 bases and the J gene lost 6 bases, with 10 bases spanning the gap. CDR3 region: CASSLSWASDTQYF. The CDR3 bases are TGTGCCAGCAGTTTATCTTGGGCATCGGATACGCAGTATTTT.

The genes are TRBV28 and TRBJ2-7; D could derive from TRBD1 or TRBD2 (5 bases each). Germline V gene data show CDR1 as MDHEN and CDR2 as SYDVKM. Trimming stripped 7 bases from V and 3 bases from J, with 16 bases between. The CDR3 has 14 amino acids. Here the CDR3 DNA reads TGTGCCAGCACTCCTTGGCAGGGACGCTACGAGCAGTACTTC. Its protein is CASTPWQGRYEQYF.

V usage is TRBV7-9 and J usage is TRBJ1-1; 8 bases are a match to TRBD1. Germline loops: CDR1 SEHNR, CDR2 FQNEAQ (reference sequence). CDR3 size: 15 residues. J lost 1 base, V lost 5 bases, and 6 bases had no gene match. The CDR3 here is CASSARTGPNTEAFF. The DNA of the CDR3 is TGTGCCAGCAGCGCTCGGACAGGGCCGAACACTGAAGCTTTCTTT.